One TCR beta chain is described in this entry. These data originate in a study of blood T cell repertoires in COVID-19. On the study more broadly: The United States, Italy and Spain were the sources of the acute and convalescent COVID-19 samples. Sample material is recorded as cDNA or gDNA derived from T cells, B-cell-depleted T cells, or PBMCs.

Original processing notes: Estimation of nucleated cell counts was performed using reference gene primer amplification. TCRdb's table, derived via immunoSEQ multiplex PCR, lists solely in-frame clones and lacks some. V and J calls and clone size are copied from that table; D and trimming were computed from the DNA. The sample shows about 120,000 clones, more than 60% of them seen only once. The V and J ends lost 3 bases and 4 bases, in that order; junction bases with no gene match: 2. Germline V gene lookup returns CDR1 SGDLS and CDR2 YYNGEE. The CDR3 has 13 residues. Material: peripheral blood. The sequence came from a man aged 65-85 years with acute or convalescent COVID-19. The J gene is TRBJ2-5, the V gene TRBV9, with 8 bases aligning to TRBD1. CDR3 sequence: CASSADRGETQYF. DNA for the CDR3: TGTGCCAGCAGCGCAGACAGGGGAGAGACCCAGTACTTC.